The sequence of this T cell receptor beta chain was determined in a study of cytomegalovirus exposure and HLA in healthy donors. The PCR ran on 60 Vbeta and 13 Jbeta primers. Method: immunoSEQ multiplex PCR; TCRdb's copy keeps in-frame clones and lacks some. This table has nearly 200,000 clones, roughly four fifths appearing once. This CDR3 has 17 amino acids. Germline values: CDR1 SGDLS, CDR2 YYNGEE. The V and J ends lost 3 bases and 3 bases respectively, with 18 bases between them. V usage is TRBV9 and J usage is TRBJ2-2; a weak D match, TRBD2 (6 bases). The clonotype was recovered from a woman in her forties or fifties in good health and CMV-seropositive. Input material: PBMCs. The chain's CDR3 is CASSAPTTGVDTGELFF. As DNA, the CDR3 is TGTGCCAGCAGCGCCCCGACCACGGGAGTGGACACCGGGGAGCTGTTTTTT.